Following are 18 T cell receptor beta chains from one sample sequenced in a study of cytomegalovirus exposure and HLA in healthy donors. PCR involved 60 Vbeta and 13 Jbeta primers. Repertoires were generated with immunoSEQ multiplex PCR, while TCRdb's copy carries only in-frame clones and drops some. The repertoire holds approximately 90,000 clones, with nearly 70% as singletons. Sequencing input: PBMCs. Every receptor here comes from a woman in her fifties or sixties in good health and CMV-seropositive.

This clone was counted between two and nine times. The chain employs TRBV25-1 and TRBJ2-3, with 7 bases fitting TRBD2. This CDR3 comprises 17 residues. Germline loops: CDR1 MGHDK, CDR2 SYGVNS. J was trimmed by 2 bases and V by 4 bases; bases with no gene match: 12. The CDR3 bases are TGTGCCAGCAGTGGTGGGAGGGGCCTACTAAACACAGATACGCAGTATTTT. Amino acids: CASSGGRGLLNTDTQYF.

V gene TRBV5-8 combines with J gene TRBJ2-2; possibly TRBD1 for D (6 bases). With 0 bases removed from V and 6 bases from J, the gap between germline ends came to 9 bases. The CDR3 sequence is 14 residues long. Germline V CDR1 and CDR2: SGHTS, YDEGEE. The CDR3 DNA follows: TGTGCCAGCAGCTTGGTACAGGGACCCGGGGAGCTGTTTTTT. Translating it yields CASSLVQGPGELFF.

This chain joins TRBV9 and TRBJ1-1; 8 positions agree with TRBD1. In germline, CDR1 is SGDLS, CDR2 YYNGEE. The CDR3 length is 15 residues. Trimming cost V 4 bases and J 1 base; bases outside gene matches: 6. CDR3 DNA: TGTGCCAGCAGCCCCCAGGGGGCGCCGAACACTGAAGCTTTCTTT. Translation: CASSPQGAPNTEAFF.

The chain couples TRBV6-1 to TRBJ1-3; D call uncertain. V was clipped by 4 bases and J by 0 bases, with 13 bases between them. The CDR3 runs to 16 residues. The germline V gene has CDR1 MNHNS and CDR2 SASEGT. CDR3 amino acids: CASSVERASSGNTIYF. CDR3 bases: TGTGCCAGCAGTGTTGAGAGGGCCAGCTCTGGAAACACCATATATTTT.

The J gene is TRBJ2-2, the V gene TRBV7-9; no clear D. Trimming removed 10 bases at V and 5 bases at J, with 5 bases between. The germline V gene encodes CDR1 SEHNR and CDR2 FQNEAQ (reference sequence). The CDR3 has 10 residues. CDR3 amino acids: CATFTGELFF. CDR3 sequence (DNA): TGTGCCACGTTTACCGGGGAGCTGTTTTTT. Drawing the rest from reference TRBV7-9 and TRBJ2-2, the complete variable domain is DTGVSQNPRHKITKRGQNVTFRCDPISEHNRLYWYRQTLGQGPEFLTYFQNEAQLEKSRLLSDRFSAERPKGSFSTLEIQRTEQGDSAMYLCATFTGELFFGEGSRLTVL.

J is TRBJ2-7 and V is TRBV27, with TRBD2 identical over 15 bases. The length of the CDR3 is 18 residues. The junction had 10 bases not matched to a gene; V was cut back by 2 bases and J by 5 bases. From germline, CDR1 is MNHEY and CDR2 SMNVEV (reference sequence). The CDR3 nucleotides are TGTGCCAGCAGTTTAGGACTAGCGGGAGGGCGCCGCCTGAACGAGCAGTACTTC. Protein sequence: CASSLGLAGGRRLNEQYF.

The table lists this clone with a few counts. The genes are TRBV10-3 and TRBJ2-5, with a weak D call TRBD1 (5 bases). Trimming stripped 5 bases from V and 0 bases from J, with 7 bases between. This CDR3 is 13 amino acids long. CDR1 is ENHRY, CDR2 SYGVKD, per germline. The CDR3 region has the DNA TGTGCCATCAGTCAGGGTTACCAAGAGACCCAGTACTTC. This sequence encodes CAISQGYQETQYF.

This chain links TRBV7-2 with TRBJ2-6; 7 nucleotides agree with TRBD1. CDR1 and CDR2 (germline): SGHTA, FQGNSA. V dropped 4 bases and J dropped 0; count of bases not matched to a gene: 9. This CDR3 is built from 18 residues. CDR3 DNA sequence: TGTGCCAGCAGCTCCCTCCCGGGACAGAGCTCTGGGGCCAACGTCCTGACTTTC. Encoded protein: CASSSLPGQSSGANVLTF. The full variable domain, with the rest looked up from reference TRBV7-2 and TRBJ2-6, is GAGVSQSPSNKVTEKGKDVELRCDPISGHTALYWYRQSLGQGLEFLIYFQGNSAPDKSGLPSDRFSAERTGGSVSTLTIQRTQQEDSAVYLCASSSLPGQSSGANVLTFGAGSRLTVL.

This sequence joins TRBV7-3 and TRBJ2-1, with 10 bases lining up with TRBD2. V dropped 3 bases and J dropped 10; count of bases not matched to a gene: 9. CDR1 and CDR2 from the germline V gene are SGHTA and FQGTGA. The CDR3 length is 15 residues. The chain's CDR3 is CASSFGASGRTEQFF. Here the CDR3 DNA reads TGTGCCAGCAGCTTCGGGGCTAGCGGGAGAACGGAGCAGTTCTTC.

This clone was counted once. The chain has TRBV10-3 and TRBJ2-5; perhaps TRBD2 as D (7 bases). Between the trimmed V and J ends, which lost 6 bases and 11 bases, there was a span of 25 bases. Germline V gene lookup returns CDR1 ENHRY and CDR2 SYGVKD. This CDR3 comprises 15 residues. The CDR3 protein is CAISATSPEEGEQYF. The CDR3 DNA reads as TGTGCCATCAGCGCGACTAGCCCCGAAGAGGGGGAGCAGTACTTC.

For this clone: The identical CDR3 is also encoded by other nucleotide sequences in the sample. This chain uses TRBV27 with TRBJ2-6; maybe TRBD2 (6 bases). Per the germline V gene, CDR1 is MNHEY and CDR2 is SMNVEV (reference sequence). V shed 7 bases and J shed 0 bases, with 16 bases lying between them. The CDR3 totals 17 residues. CDR3 nucleotides: TGTGCCAGCACCTGGGGGGTTGGGCTCTCTGGGGCCAACGTCCTGACTTTC. This sequence encodes CASTWGVGLSGANVLTF. The whole variable domain, filled in from reference TRBV27 and TRBJ2-6, reads EAQVTQNPRYLITVTGKKLTVTCSQNMNHEYMSWYRQDPGLGLRQIYYSMNVEVTDKGDVPEGYKVSRKEKRNFPLILESPSPNQTSLYFCASTWGVGLSGANVLTFGAGSRLTVL.

This clone has only a few counts. The chain links TRBV7-8 to TRBJ2-2; the match to TRBD1 covers 7 bases. CDR1 and CDR2 from the germline V gene are SGHVS and FQNEAQ. The junction had 4 bases not matched to a gene; V was cut back by 5 bases and J by 1 base. CDR3 length: 15 residues. In DNA, the CDR3 is TGTGCCAGCAGCGTCCGACAGGGGAACACCGGGGAGCTGTTTTTT. Protein sequence: CASSVRQGNTGELFF.

This rearrangement joins TRBV7-8 to TRBJ2-1; TRBD2 agrees at 13 bases. The germline V gene encodes CDR1 SGHVS and CDR2 FQNEAQ. The V segment lost 4 bases and the J segment 9 bases; nucleotides outside the gene matches: 9. This CDR3 comprises 16 residues. As DNA, the CDR3 is TGTGCCAGCAGCTCATTCAGACTAGCGGGAGGAGGTGAGCAGTTCTTC. Translating gives CASSSFRLAGGGEQFF.

V usage is TRBV7-2 and J usage is TRBJ1-5, with D uncertain. The CDR3 totals 13 residues. The germline gives CDR1 SGHTA, CDR2 FQGNSA. Trimming stripped 5 bases from V and 6 bases from J, with 11 bases between. Here the CDR3 reads CASSPQISQPQHF. For the CDR3, the DNA is TGTGCCAGCAGCCCTCAAATTAGTCAGCCCCAGCATTTT. Based on the CDR3 plus reference TRBV7-2 and TRBJ1-5, the full variable domain is GAGVSQSPSNKVTEKGKDVELRCDPISGHTALYWYRQSLGQGLEFLIYFQGNSAPDKSGLPSDRFSAERTGGSVSTLTIQRTQQEDSAVYLCASSPQISQPQHFGDGTRLSIL.

The chain is built from TRBV10-1 and TRBJ2-3; D perhaps matches TRBD2 (6 bases). There are 15 residues in the CDR3. Germline CDR1 WNHNN, CDR2 SYGVQD (reference sequence). Deletions cut 5 bases from V and 0 bases from J, with 12 bases between. DNA of the CDR3: TGCGCCAGCAGTTATTCCGGGACTAGCACAGATACGCAGTATTTT. Translating gives CASSYSGTSTDTQYF.

This clone has a single count. This chain uses TRBV7-8 with TRBJ1-1; D perhaps matches TRBD1 (5 bases). Trimming shortened V by 5 bases and J by 1 base, and 14 bases separated the two germline ends. The CDR3 length is 15 residues. Germline loops: CDR1 SGHVS, CDR2 FQNEAQ. This chain's CDR3 is CASSLGEGRNTEAFF. The CDR3 nucleotides read TGTGCCAGCAGCCTGGGGGAGGGACGGAACACTGAAGCTTTCTTT. The full variable domain, in which reference TRBV7-8 and TRBJ1-1 provide the parts outside the CDR3, is GAGVSQSPRYKVAKRGQDVALRCDPISGHVSLFWYQQALGQGPEFLTYFQNEAQLDKSGLPSDRFFAERPEGSVSTLKIQRTQQEDSAVYLCASSLGEGRNTEAFFGQGTRLTVV.

The chain employs TRBV19 and TRBJ1-1, with D possibly TRBD1 on 6 matching bases. V gave up 6 bases and J gave up 7 bases, with 18 bases separating them. CDR1 is LNHDA, CDR2 SQIVND, per germline (reference sequence). This CDR3 comprises 14 residues. CDR3 amino acids: CASRNRAQGHEAFF. The CDR3 DNA sequence: TGTGCCAGTAGAAACAGGGCCCAAGGACATGAAGCTTTCTTT.

This rearrangement joins TRBV2 to TRBJ1-4; D is unresolved. This CDR3 comprises 14 residues. Deletions cut 6 bases from V and 0 bases from J, with 8 bases between. Germline CDR1 and CDR2: SNHLY and FYNNEI. The CDR3 sequence: CASRREATNEKLFF. CDR3 bases: TGTGCCAGCAGGCGCGAGGCAACTAATGAAAAACTGTTTTTT. Filled out from reference TRBV2 and TRBJ1-4, the complete variable domain reads EPEVTQTPSHQVTQMGQEVILRCVPISNHLYFYWYRQILGQKVEFLVSFYNNEISEKSEIFDDQFSVERPDGSNFTLKIRSTKLEDSAMYFCASRREATNEKLFFGSGTQLSVL.